What follows are 22 T cell receptor beta chains derived from one specimen sequenced in a study of brain T cells in children with intractable seizures. Time point described: blood from clinic visit 5 months post-surgery; TSC patient then seizure free. Sequenced by immunoSEQ multiplex PCR; TCRdb stores in-frame clones only, minus some. The sample holds about 340,000 clones, 93% seen once. This specimen consisted of peripheral blood, obtained around 5 months after surgery. Receptors originate from a boy younger than two with tuberous sclerosis and intractable seizures.

The chain recombines TRBV7-9 with TRBJ1-3; maybe TRBD1 (5 bases). Germline V lookup: CDR1 SEHNR, CDR2 FQNEAQ (reference sequence). The CDR3 runs 15 residues. V was cut by 5 bases and J by 0 bases, with 11 bases left in between. In DNA form, the CDR3 reads TGTGCCAGCAGCCGCGACAGAGGCTCTGGAAACACCATATATTTT. This translates into CASSRDRGSGNTIYF.

V usage is TRBV12-5 and J usage is TRBJ2-7; D might be TRBD1 (5 bases). The CDR3 loop spans 15 amino acids. Trimming removed 2 bases at V and 2 bases at J, with 13 bases between. The germline V gene has CDR1 LGHNT and CDR2 FRNRAP. This CDR3 is CASGLYATATYEQYF. CDR3 bases: TGTGCTAGTGGTTTGTACGCGACAGCTACCTACGAGCAGTACTTC.

This chain connects TRBV9 to TRBJ2-3; D not resolved. Trimming cost V 0 bases and J 5 bases, with 7 bases left between them. The germline gives CDR1 SGDLS, CDR2 YYNGEE. The CDR3 covers 13 residues. The CDR3 loop reads CASSVGVGDTQYF. The CDR3 region has the DNA TGTGCCAGCAGCGTAGGAGTAGGAGATACGCAGTATTTT.

The sample holds one count of this clone. In nucleotides, the CDR3 is TGTGCCAGCAGTGACAGTTTTACGCAGTATTTT. The encoded protein is CASSDSFTQYF. The V and J genes are TRBV2 and TRBJ2-3; D uncertain. Trimming shortened V by 3 bases and J by 8 bases, and 6 bases separated the two germline ends. The CDR3 totals 11 residues. Germline V gene lookup returns CDR1 SNHLY and CDR2 FYNNEI.

This clone was detected once. The V and J genes are TRBV10-3 and TRBJ2-2; D is undetermined. Trimming cost V 7 bases and J 1 base, with 10 bases left between them. Germline V gives CDR1 ENHRY, CDR2 SYGVKD. The CDR3 is made up of 14 amino acids. Here the CDR3 reads CAIMETQNTGELFF. The CDR3 DNA reads TGTGCCATCATGGAAACACAGAACACCGGGGAGCTGTTTTTT.

This chain links TRBV11-3 with TRBJ2-7, with 7 bases that match TRBD1. Germline trimming cut 5 bases from V and 1 base from J; bases unmatched to any gene: 8. This CDR3 comprises 15 residues. CDR1 and CDR2 (germline): SGHNT, YENEEA. This CDR3 is CASSRRLQGSYEQYF. The CDR3 DNA follows: TGTGCCAGCAGCCGCCGTTTACAGGGGTCCTACGAGCAGTACTTC.

This chain joins TRBV5-1 and TRBJ2-2; the D is unclear. This CDR3 comprises 15 residues. Trimming pared 0 bases from V and 7 bases from J, leaving 13 bases between. Looked up from germline, CDR1 is SGHRS and CDR2 is YFSETQ. CDR3 bases: TGCGCCAGCAGCTTGGTGGTAGAATTTGGCGGGGAGCTGTTTTTT. Translation gives CASSLVVEFGGELFF.

The V gene is TRBV4-2, the J gene TRBJ2-5, with a tentative D call TRBD1 (5 bases). The germline CDR1 and CDR2 sequences are LGHNA and YNFKEQ. The CDR3 contains 16 residues. Trimming removed 1 base from V and 7 bases from J, with 19 bases in between. CDR3 residues: CASSQVNPSQGPTQYF. As DNA, the CDR3 is TGTGCCAGCAGCCAAGTGAATCCTAGTCAGGGTCCGACCCAGTACTTC.

The DNA of the CDR3 is TGCGCCAGCAGTTTCTCGGACGGAGAGACCCAGTACTTC. It yields the protein CASSFSDGETQYF. This chain links TRBV5-1 with TRBJ2-5; D gene uncertain. There are 13 residues in the CDR3. V was trimmed by 5 bases and J by 4 bases, leaving 12 bases between them. Germline V gene sequence: CDR1 SGHRS, CDR2 YFSETQ.

V usage is TRBV7-2 and J usage is TRBJ2-7; D is ambiguous. CDR3 length: 14 residues. Germline V CDR1 and CDR2: SGHTA, FQGNSA. V lost 1 base and J lost 0, with 7 bases in between. The chain's CDR3 is CASSLDPGSYEQYF. The CDR3 DNA sequence: TGTGCCAGCAGCTTAGACCCAGGCTCCTACGAGCAGTACTTC. Based on the CDR3 plus reference TRBV7-2 and TRBJ2-7, the full variable domain is GAGVSQSPSNKVTEKGKDVELRCDPISGHTALYWYRQSLGQGLEFLIYFQGNSAPDKSGLPSDRFSAERTGGSVSTLTIQRTQQEDSAVYLCASSLDPGSYEQYFGPGTRLTVT.

With regard to this clone: Other DNA sequences from this sample encode an identical CDR3 as well. The genes are TRBV11-3 and TRBJ2-7; unclear D gene. Germline V gene sequence: CDR1 SGHNT, CDR2 YENEEA. V lost 5 bases and J lost 2, with 4 bases in between. The CDR3 spans 11 residues. As DNA, the CDR3 is TGTGCCAGCAGCCTCACCTACGAGCAGTACTTC. Amino acids: CASSLTYEQYF. The variable domain in full, with the rest retrieved from reference TRBV11-3 and TRBJ2-7, is EAGVVQSPRYKIIEKKQPVAFWCNPISGHNTLYWYLQNLGQGPELLIRYENEEAVDDSQLPKDRFSAERLKGVDSTLKIQPAELGDSAVYLCASSLTYEQYFGPGTRLTVT.

The chain carries TRBV29-1 and TRBJ2-5; TRBD1 agrees at 9 bases. Germline-derived CDR1 and CDR2 are SQVTM and ANQGSEA. Germline trimming cut 1 base from V and 7 bases from J; bases unmatched to any gene: 4. This CDR3 is 13 amino acids long. The CDR3 nucleotides read TGCAGCGTTGAAGCTGGACAGGGGAGGACCCAGTACTTC. It translates to CSVEAGQGRTQYF.

J is TRBJ1-5 and V is TRBV12-3 or TRBV12-4; D is ambiguous. Trimming stripped 8 bases from V and 4 bases from J, with 9 bases between. CDR3 length: 12 amino acids. This CDR3 reads CASRKENQPQHF. In DNA, the CDR3 is TGTGCCAGCCGTAAAGAAAATCAGCCCCAGCATTTT.

The rearrangement uses TRBV24-1 and TRBJ2-5; D ambiguous. The CDR3 loop spans 16 amino acids. The germline gives CDR1 KGHDR, CDR2 SFDVKD. Trimming cost V 3 bases and J 4 bases, with 17 bases left between them. CDR3 nucleotide sequence: TGTGCCACCAGTGATGACCCACTGCAGAGACCAGAGACCCAGTACTTC. Residues: CATSDDPLQRPETQYF.

The V gene is TRBV13, the J gene TRBJ2-7; D is perhaps TRBD1 (6 bases). Trimming took 4 bases from V and 6 from J, leaving 37 bases between them. The germline gives CDR1 PRHDT, CDR2 FYEKMQ (reference sequence). The CDR3 sequence is 21 residues long. The CDR3 is CASSSHIPTSQGSPTLGEQYF. The CDR3 nucleotides read TGTGCCAGCAGCTCACACATCCCGACGTCACAGGGATCCCCCACTCTTGGCGAGCAGTACTTC.

The V and J genes are TRBV20-1 and TRBJ2-2, with D possibly being TRBD1 (5 bases). The CDR3 contains 11 residues. Trimming removed 5 bases from V and 9 bases from J, with 10 bases in between. Looked up from germline, CDR1 is DFQATT and CDR2 is SNEGSKA (reference sequence). The CDR3 reads CSASPGRELFF. The CDR3 region has the DNA TGCAGTGCTTCCCCAGGGAGGGAGCTGTTTTTT.

This clone has only one observation. The J gene is TRBJ2-1, the V gene TRBV30, with TRBD2 matching 7 bases. Trimming cost V 2 bases and J 2 bases; bases outside gene matches: 6. CDR1 and CDR2 from the germline V gene are GTSNPN and SVGIG (reference sequence). This CDR3 comprises 15 residues. CDR3 bases: TGTGCCTGGAGTTCGGGACTAAGTCCCTACAATGAGCAGTTCTTC. This sequence encodes CAWSSGLSPYNEQFF.

This chain connects TRBV24-1 to TRBJ1-2; 8 nucleotides agree with TRBD1. The CDR3 consists of 14 residues. The germline V gene encodes CDR1 KGHDR and CDR2 SFDVKD. V trimming: 4 bases; J trimming: 7 bases; junction bases outside the gene matches: 7. CDR3 nucleotides: TGTGCCACCAGTGACTCGGACAGGGAAGTTGGCTACACCTTC. Translated: CATSDSDREVGYTF.

Details on this clone: The same CDR3 can be traced to other DNA sequences in this sample. V usage is TRBV11-2 and J usage is TRBJ2-7; D is unresolved. Deletions cut 2 bases from V and 3 bases from J, with 2 bases between. The germline CDR1 and CDR2 sequences are SGHAT and FQNNGV. The length of the CDR3 is 11 residues. This CDR3 reads CASSLYYEQYF. The CDR3 region has the DNA TGTGCCAGCAGCTTATACTACGAGCAGTACTTC.

This clone was counted a single time. The chain uses TRBV19 and TRBJ2-2, with TRBD1 identical over 7 bases. The CDR3 extends over 16 amino acids. Trimming at V came to 9 bases and at J to 0 bases, leaving 10 bases not matched to a gene. Looked up from germline, CDR1 is LNHDA and CDR2 is SQIVND (reference sequence). CDR3 protein: CASKPPGQTNTGELFF. In DNA, the CDR3 is TGTGCCAGCAAACCCCCGGGACAGACGAACACCGGGGAGCTGTTTTTT.

The chain is built from TRBV5-8 and TRBJ1-2, with D uncertain. V gave up 0 bases and J gave up 11 bases, with 11 bases separating them. Germline V lookup: CDR1 SGHTS, CDR2 YDEGEE. CDR3 length: 12 residues. CDR3 residues: CASSLDQETYTF. DNA of the CDR3: TGTGCCAGCAGCTTGGATCAGGAGACGTACACCTTC.

The J gene is TRBJ2-5, the V gene TRBV12-5; 10 positions match TRBD2. The germline V gene has CDR1 LGHNT and CDR2 FRNRAP. The ends lost 6 bases at V and 3 bases at J; junction bases unmatched: 7. This CDR3 has 15 residues. CDR3 protein: CASGGTSEMKETQYF. CDR3 coding DNA: TGTGCTAGTGGCGGGACTAGCGAGATGAAAGAGACCCAGTACTTC. Together with reference TRBV12-5 and TRBJ2-5, the CDR3 gives the full variable domain: DARVTQTPRHKVTEMGQEVTMRCQPILGHNTVFWYRQTMMQGLELLAYFRNRAPLDDSGMPKDRFSAEMPDATLATLKIQPSEPRDSAVYFCASGGTSEMKETQYFGPGTRLLVL.